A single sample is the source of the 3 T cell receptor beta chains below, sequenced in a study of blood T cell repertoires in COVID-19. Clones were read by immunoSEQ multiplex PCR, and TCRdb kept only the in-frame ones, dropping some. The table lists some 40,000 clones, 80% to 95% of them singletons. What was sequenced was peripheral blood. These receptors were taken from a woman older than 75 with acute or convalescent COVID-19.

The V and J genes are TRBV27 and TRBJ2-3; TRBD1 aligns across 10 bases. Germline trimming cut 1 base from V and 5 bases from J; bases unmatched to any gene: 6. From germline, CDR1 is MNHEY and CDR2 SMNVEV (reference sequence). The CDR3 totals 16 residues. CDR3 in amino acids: CASSLLGTGVEDTQYF. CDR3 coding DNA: TGTGCCAGCAGTTTATTAGGGACAGGGGTCGAAGATACGCAGTATTTT.

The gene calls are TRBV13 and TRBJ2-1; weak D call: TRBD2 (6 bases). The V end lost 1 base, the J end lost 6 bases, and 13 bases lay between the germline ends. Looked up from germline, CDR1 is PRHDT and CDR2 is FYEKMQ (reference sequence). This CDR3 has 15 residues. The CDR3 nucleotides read TGTGCCAGCAGCTTAGATCTGGGGGGTGGCAATGAGCAGTTCTTC. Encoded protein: CASSLDLGGGNEQFF. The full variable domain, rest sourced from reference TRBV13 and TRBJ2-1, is AAGVIQSPRHLIKEKRETATLKCYPIPRHDTVYWYQQGPGQDPQFLISFYEKMQSDKGSIPDRFSAQQFSDYHSELNMSSLELGDSALYFCASSLDLGGGNEQFFGPGTRLTVL.

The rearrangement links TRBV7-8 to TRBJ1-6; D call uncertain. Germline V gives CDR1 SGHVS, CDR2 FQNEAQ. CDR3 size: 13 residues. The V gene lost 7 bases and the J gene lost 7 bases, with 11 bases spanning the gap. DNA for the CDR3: TGTGCCAGCACTGCCTGGGAGAATTCACCCCTCCACTTT. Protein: CASTAWENSPLHF.